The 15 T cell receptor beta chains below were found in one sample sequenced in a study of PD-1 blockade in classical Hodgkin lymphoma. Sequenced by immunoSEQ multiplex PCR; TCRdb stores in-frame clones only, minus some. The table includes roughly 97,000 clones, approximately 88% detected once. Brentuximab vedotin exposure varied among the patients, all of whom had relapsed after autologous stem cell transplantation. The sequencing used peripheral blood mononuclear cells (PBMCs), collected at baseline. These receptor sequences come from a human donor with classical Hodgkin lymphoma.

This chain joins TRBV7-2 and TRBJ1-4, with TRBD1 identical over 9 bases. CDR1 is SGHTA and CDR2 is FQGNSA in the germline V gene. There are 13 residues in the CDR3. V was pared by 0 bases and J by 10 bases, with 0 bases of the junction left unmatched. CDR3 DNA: TGTGCCAGCAGCTTAGCGGACAGGGGAAAACTGTTTTTT. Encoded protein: CASSLADRGKLFF.

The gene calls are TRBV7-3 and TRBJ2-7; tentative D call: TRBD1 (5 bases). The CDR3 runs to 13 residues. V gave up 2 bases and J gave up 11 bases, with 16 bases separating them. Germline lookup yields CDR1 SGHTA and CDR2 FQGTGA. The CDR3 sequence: CASSLVFGGREYF. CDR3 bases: TGTGCCAGCAGCTTAGTATTCGGCGGCAGGGAGTACTTC.

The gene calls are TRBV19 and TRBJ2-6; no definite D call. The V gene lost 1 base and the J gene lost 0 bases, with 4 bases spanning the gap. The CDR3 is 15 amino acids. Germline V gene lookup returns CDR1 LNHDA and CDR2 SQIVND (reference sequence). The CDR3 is CASSIVSSGANVLTF. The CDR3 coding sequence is TGTGCCAGTAGTATAGTGAGCTCTGGGGCCAACGTCCTGACTTTC. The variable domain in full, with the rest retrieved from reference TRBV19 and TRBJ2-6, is DGGITQSPKYLFRKEGQNVTLSCEQNLNHDAMYWYRQDPGQGLRLIYYSQIVNDFQKGDIAEGYSVSREKKESFPLTVTSAQKNPTAFYLCASSIVSSGANVLTFGAGSRLTVL.

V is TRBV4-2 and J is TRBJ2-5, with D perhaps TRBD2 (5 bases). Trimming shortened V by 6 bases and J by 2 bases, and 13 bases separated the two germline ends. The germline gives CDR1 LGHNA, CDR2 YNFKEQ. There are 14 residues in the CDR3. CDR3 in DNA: TGTGCCAGCAGTTACCTAGGAGGACAAGAGACCCAGTACTTC. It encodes CASSYLGGQETQYF.

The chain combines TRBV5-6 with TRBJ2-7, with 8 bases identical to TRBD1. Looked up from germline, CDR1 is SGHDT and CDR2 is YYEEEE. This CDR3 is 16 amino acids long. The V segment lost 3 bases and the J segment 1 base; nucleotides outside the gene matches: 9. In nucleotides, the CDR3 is TGTGCCAGCAGCTGGGCGGGCAGGGGGCTTTCCTACGAGCAGTACTTC. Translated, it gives CASSWAGRGLSYEQYF.

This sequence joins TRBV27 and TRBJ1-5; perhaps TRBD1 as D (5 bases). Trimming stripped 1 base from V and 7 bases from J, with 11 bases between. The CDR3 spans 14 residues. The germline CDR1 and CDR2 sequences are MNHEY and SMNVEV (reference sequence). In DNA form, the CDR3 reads TGTGCCAGCAGTTTATTAGGGACCCGGCAGCCCCAGCATTTT. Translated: CASSLLGTRQPQHF.

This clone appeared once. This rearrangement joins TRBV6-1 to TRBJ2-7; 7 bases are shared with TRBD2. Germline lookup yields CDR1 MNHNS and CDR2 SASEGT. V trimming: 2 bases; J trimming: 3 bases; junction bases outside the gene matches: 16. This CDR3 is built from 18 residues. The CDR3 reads CASSERSSSAGVGYEQYF. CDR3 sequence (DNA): TGTGCCAGCAGTGAAAGGAGTAGCAGCGCGGGAGTTGGCTACGAGCAGTACTTC.

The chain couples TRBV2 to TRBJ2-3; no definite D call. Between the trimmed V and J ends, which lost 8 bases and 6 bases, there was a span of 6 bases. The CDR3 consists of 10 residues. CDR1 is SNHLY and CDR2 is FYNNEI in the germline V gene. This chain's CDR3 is CASQWDTQYF. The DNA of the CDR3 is TGTGCCAGCCAATGGGATACGCAGTATTTT.

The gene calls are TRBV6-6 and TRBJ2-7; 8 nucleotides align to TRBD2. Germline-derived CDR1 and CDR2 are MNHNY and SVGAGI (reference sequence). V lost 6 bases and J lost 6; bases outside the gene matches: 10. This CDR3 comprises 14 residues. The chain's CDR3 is CASSRPGGVGEQYF. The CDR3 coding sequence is TGTGCCAGCAGCCGCCCCGGGGGGGTCGGCGAGCAGTACTTC.

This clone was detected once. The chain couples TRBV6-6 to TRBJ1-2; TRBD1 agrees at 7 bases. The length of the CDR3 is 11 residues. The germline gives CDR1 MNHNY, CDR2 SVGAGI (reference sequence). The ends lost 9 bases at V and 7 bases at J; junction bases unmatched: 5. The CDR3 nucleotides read TGTGCCAGTAAACAGGGGTTTGGCTACACCTTC. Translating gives CASKQGFGYTF.

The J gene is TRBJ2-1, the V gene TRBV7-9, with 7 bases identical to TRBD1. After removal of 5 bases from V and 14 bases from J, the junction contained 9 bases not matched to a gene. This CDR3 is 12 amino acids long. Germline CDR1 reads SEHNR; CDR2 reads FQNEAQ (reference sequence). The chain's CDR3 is CASSTGVGAEFF. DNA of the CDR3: TGTGCCAGCAGCACAGGGGTCGGGGCGGAGTTCTTC.

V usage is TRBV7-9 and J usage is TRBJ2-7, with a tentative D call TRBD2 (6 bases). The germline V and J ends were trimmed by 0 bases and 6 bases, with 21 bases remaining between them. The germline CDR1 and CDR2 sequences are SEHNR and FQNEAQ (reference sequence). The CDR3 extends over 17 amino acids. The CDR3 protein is CASSLAGGHNAVREQYF. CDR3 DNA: TGTGCCAGCAGCTTAGCGGGAGGACATAACGCGGTTCGCGAGCAGTACTTC. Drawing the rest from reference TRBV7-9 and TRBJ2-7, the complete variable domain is DTGVSQNPRHKITKRGQNVTFRCDPISEHNRLYWYRQTLGQGPEFLTYFQNEAQLEKSRLLSDRFSAERPKGSFSTLEIQRTEQGDSAMYLCASSLAGGHNAVREQYFGPGTRLTVT.

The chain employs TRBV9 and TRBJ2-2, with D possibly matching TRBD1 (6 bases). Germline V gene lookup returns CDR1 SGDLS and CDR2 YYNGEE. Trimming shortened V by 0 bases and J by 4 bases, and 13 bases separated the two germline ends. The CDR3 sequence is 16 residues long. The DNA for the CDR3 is TGTGCCAGCAGCGTAGGTGGGGGCTCGGGCACCGGGGAGCTGTTTTTT. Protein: CASSVGGGSGTGELFF.

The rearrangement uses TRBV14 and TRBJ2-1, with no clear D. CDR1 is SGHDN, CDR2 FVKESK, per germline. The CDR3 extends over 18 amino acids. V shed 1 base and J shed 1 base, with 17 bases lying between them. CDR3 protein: CASSQGRVGRPSYNEQFF. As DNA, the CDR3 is TGTGCCAGCAGCCAAGGCAGAGTCGGGCGCCCTTCCTACAATGAGCAGTTCTTC.

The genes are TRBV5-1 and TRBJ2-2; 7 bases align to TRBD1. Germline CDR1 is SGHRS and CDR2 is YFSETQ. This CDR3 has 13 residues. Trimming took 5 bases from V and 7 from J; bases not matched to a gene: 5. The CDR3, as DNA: TGCGCCAGCAGGAGGGGGCCTGGCGGGGAGCTGTTTTTT. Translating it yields CASRRGPGGELFF.